The TCR beta chain described here comes from a study of monozygotic twins with inflammatory bowel disease. CDR3 length: 13 residues. Germline V gene sequence: CDR1 SGHRS, CDR2 YFSETQ. TCRdb reprocessed the 5' RACE reads; each CDR3 protein has one entry and no DNA is given. The sample totals around 450,000 distinct CDR3 sequences. The V gene is TRBV5-1, the J gene TRBJ1-2; TCRdb designates TRBD1, a call that cannot be tested without DNA. Input material: blood. The sequence came from a human donor with ulcerative colitis or Crohn's disease, or a healthy co-twin of an affected twin (not recorded which). The CDR3 sequence is CASSTTGVYGYTF.